This TCR beta chain originates from a study of identical twins (dated by TCRdb to the mid-2010s). Regarding the study in general: To test whether fetal clonotypes persist, this study deep-sequenced TCR alpha and beta repertoires from monozygotic twins, from unrelated adults of various ages, and from cord blood. To rule out contamination, replicate twin experiments were performed at different times with different library preparation protocols.

This clonotype has just a few counts. Its antigen is currently not known. There are no base qualities to consult, and no much larger clone falls within one base. The library was prepared using 5' RACE. Sequencing was performed on an Illumina HiSeq 2000. A universal primer binding site was added through template switching, and the final cDNA carried a unique molecular identifier so that TCR cDNA molecules could be counted accurately. First-strand cDNA for TCR alpha and beta chains was synthesized from specific primers in the conserved constant-segment region. Each cDNA library was double barcoded, with a SMART-Mk sample barcode plus Illumina barcodes, to control for contamination. TruSeq adapter sequences, together with Illumina sample barcodes, were added in two successive PCR steps. Sequencing of the TCR alpha and beta cDNA libraries was done on the Illumina HiSeq platform using custom primers. From the authors' description of their analysis: Raw reads were processed with MiGEC to extract unique molecular identifiers, and MiXCR was used to determine CDR3 positions. For each individual, recombination models were inferred using an EM algorithm with the repgenHMM and IGoR tools. The tcR package in R was used for shared clonotype analysis, with sharing normalized by the product of cloneset sizes. To study raw recombination without the effects of thymic and clonal selection, out-of-frame nonproductive sequences were analyzed. TCRdb ran its own pipeline on the public reads, namely fastp trimming at Q25 and MiXCR clone calling, and kept in-frame beta chains. Each entry merges the rows of one CDR3 protein and shows their most common DNA and genes. The V and J calls follow TCRdb's processing rather than the paper's. A total of about 690,000 distinct CDR3 sequences appear in this sample, 5.5% to 6.5% of them only once. The ten largest clones capture around 1.9% of the sample.

Overall study results and their limits: Abundant cord blood beta clonotypes carried fewer insertions; young adult naive repertoires showed a weaker similar trend, while memory repertoires showed none. Because the same donors could not be followed over many years, the conclusions relied on cross-sectional statistical analysis. Recombination models systematically underestimated out-of-frame TCR alpha sharing in monozygotic twins but agreed with sharing between unrelated individuals. A weaker excess of twin sharing was found in beta out-of-frame sequences because the signal-to-noise ratio was lowered by fewer shared sequences. Compared with coincidental sharing between unrelated individuals, out-of-frame TCR alpha sequences shared between twins showed an excess of sequences with low generation probability. Zero-insertion analyses could be partly confounded by invariant T cells such as MAIT and iNKT, though diverse VJ usage argued against such confounding for most clonotypes.

Reading from cysteine to phenylalanine, the CDR3 counts 14 amino acids. The only DNA kept is the CDR3, 42 bases in frame from the first base. The V end loses 2 bases and the J end loses 9 bases, and a stretch of 14 bases separates them. CDR1 and CDR2, looked up from the germline V gene, are KGHSH and LQKENI. Every donor in the study was a healthy Caucasian. Three unrelated non-twin adults were additionally sequenced: a male aged 18 to 30, a male aged 50 to 60 and a female aged 50 to 60. Using Miltenyi CD45RO+ enrichment and human naive T-cell isolation kits, memory (CD45RO+) and naive T cells were isolated from PBMC.

The TCR originated in a young man in good health. The V gene is TRBV18 and the J gene is TRBJ1-5; TRBD1 is a weak D gene call, 6 bases matching. The specimen sequenced was naive T cells sorted from blood. The cell subset or site label of this sample denotes: cells isolated with a human naive T-cell isolation kit. The nucleotide sequence is given as TGTGCCAGCTCACCAGGGCCAGGGGACGGGCCCCAGCATTTT. This sequence encodes CASSPGPGDGPQHF.